Listed below are T cell receptor beta chains from one sample, sequenced in a study of blood T cell repertoires in COVID-19. The protocol was immunoSEQ multiplex PCR, while the TCRdb copy is restricted to in-frame clones and leaves out a portion. The repertoire holds hundreds of thousands of clones, with approximately 88% as singletons. Sample: PBMCs or T cells enriched from blood (not recorded which). The receptors stem from a woman aged 40 to 50 with acute COVID-19. Each CDR3 is given with its conserved first and last residue. A D gene is named only where the DNA matches it firmly. Some rows mark clone size as missing; the rest say once, few, many or name a class of expanded clone.

v_call: TRBV7-9; d_call: .; cdr3_length: 15; clone_size: .; j_call: TRBJ1-5; cdr3_aa: CASSLTTREGQPQHF; cdr3_nt: TGTGCCAGCAGCTTAACGACGAGGGAGGGCCAGCCCCAGCATTTT
v_call: TRBV10-3; d_call: .; cdr3_length: 16; clone_size: .; j_call: TRBJ2-6; cdr3_aa: CAISGGFSSGANVLTF; cdr3_nt: TGTGCCATCAGTGGAGGATTCTCCTCTGGGGCCAACGTCCTGACTTTC
v_call: TRBV4-1; d_call: .; cdr3_length: 15; clone_size: .; j_call: TRBJ1-2; cdr3_aa: CASSQDFSTGSGYTF; cdr3_nt: TGCGCCAGCAGCCAAGATTTTAGTACAGGGTCTGGCTACACCTTC
v_call: TRBV7-3; d_call: .; cdr3_length: 13; clone_size: .; j_call: TRBJ2-5; cdr3_aa: CASSPPGRETQYF; cdr3_nt: TGTGCCAGCAGCCCCCCGGGGAGGGAGACCCAGTACTTC
v_call: TRBV11-3; d_call: .; cdr3_length: 19; clone_size: .; j_call: TRBJ2-2; cdr3_aa: CASSLGQWGDKLNTGELFF; cdr3_nt: TGTGCCAGCAGCTTAGGACAGTGGGGTGACAAATTGAACACCGGGGAGCTGTTTTTT
v_call: TRBV11-2; d_call: TRBD1; cdr3_length: 16; clone_size: few; j_call: TRBJ1-4; cdr3_aa: CASSQVPGQGNEKLFF; cdr3_nt: TGTGCCAGCAGCCAGGTGCCGGGACAGGGAAATGAAAAACTGTTTTTT
v_call: TRBV18; d_call: .; cdr3_length: 14; clone_size: .; j_call: TRBJ1-1; cdr3_aa: CASSSSTGNTEAFF; cdr3_nt: TGTGCCAGCTCCAGTTCGACAGGGAACACTGAAGCTTTCTTT
v_call: TRBV28; d_call: .; cdr3_length: 17; clone_size: .; j_call: TRBJ2-1; cdr3_aa: CASRGLLGDGIYNEQFF; cdr3_nt: TGTGCCAGCAGGGGCCTCCTGGGCGACGGGATCTACAATGAGCAGTTCTTC
v_call: TRBV18; d_call: .; cdr3_length: 11; clone_size: .; j_call: TRBJ2-2; cdr3_aa: CASSTPGELFF; cdr3_nt: TGTGCCAGCTCAACTCCTGGGGAGCTGTTTTTT
v_call: TRBV7-2; d_call: .; cdr3_length: 15; clone_size: few; j_call: TRBJ2-1; cdr3_aa: CASSLAWEVYNEQFF; cdr3_nt: TGTGCCAGCAGCTTAGCGTGGGAGGTCTACAATGAGCAGTTCTTC
v_call: TRBV5-1; d_call: .; cdr3_length: 13; clone_size: .; j_call: TRBJ1-1; cdr3_aa: CASSLAGDTEAFF; cdr3_nt: TGCGCCAGCAGCTTGGCCGGGGACACTGAAGCTTTCTTT
v_call: TRBV28; d_call: TRBD1; cdr3_length: 16; clone_size: few; j_call: TRBJ1-2; cdr3_aa: CASSPNPGQGNYGYTF; cdr3_nt: TGTGCCAGCAGTCCTAACCCGGGACAGGGAAACTATGGCTACACCTTC
v_call: TRBV5-1; d_call: .; cdr3_length: 14; clone_size: .; j_call: TRBJ1-5; cdr3_aa: CASSLGAGDQPQHF; cdr3_nt: TGCGCCAGCAGCTTGGGGGCAGGGGATCAGCCCCAGCATTTT
v_call: TRBV11-3; d_call: TRBD1; cdr3_length: 15; clone_size: .; j_call: TRBJ2-1; cdr3_aa: CASSLGQGNYNEQFF; cdr3_nt: TGTGCCAGCAGCTTGGGACAGGGGAACTACAATGAGCAGTTCTTC
v_call: TRBV5-6; d_call: TRBD1; cdr3_length: 18; clone_size: .; j_call: TRBJ2-2; cdr3_aa: CASSLVFGQGAHTGELFF; cdr3_nt: TGTGCCAGCAGCTTGGTTTTCGGGCAGGGGGCGCACACCGGGGAGCTGTTTTTT
v_call: TRBV30; d_call: TRBD1; cdr3_length: 14; clone_size: .; j_call: TRBJ1-6; cdr3_aa: CAWSVDREYSPLHF; cdr3_nt: TGTGCCTGGAGTGTGGACAGGGAGTACTCACCCCTCCACTTT
v_call: TRBV4-2; d_call: .; cdr3_length: 15; clone_size: few; j_call: TRBJ1-5; cdr3_aa: CASSQDGGGDQPQHF; cdr3_nt: TGTGCCAGCAGCCAAGATGGGGGAGGGGATCAGCCCCAGCATTTT
v_call: TRBV15; d_call: .; cdr3_length: 16; clone_size: once; j_call: TRBJ1-5; cdr3_aa: CATSTYRVNSNQPQHF; cdr3_nt: TGTGCCACCAGCACCTACAGGGTCAATAGCAATCAGCCCCAGCATTTT
v_call: TRBV12-3/TRBV12-4; d_call: TRBD1; cdr3_length: 13; clone_size: .; j_call: TRBJ1-5; cdr3_aa: CASSFRGDQPQHF; cdr3_nt: TGTGCCAGCAGTTTCAGGGGGGATCAGCCCCAGCATTTT
v_call: TRBV7-9; d_call: TRBD2; cdr3_length: 16; clone_size: few; j_call: TRBJ2-5; cdr3_aa: CASSPGLAGVWETQYF; cdr3_nt: TGTGCCAGCAGCCCGGGACTAGCGGGAGTCTGGGAGACCCAGTACTTC
v_call: TRBV6-5; d_call: TRBD1; cdr3_length: 15; clone_size: .; j_call: TRBJ1-6; cdr3_aa: CASSQEGAIGSPLHF; cdr3_nt: TGTGCCAGCAGCCAGGAGGGGGCGATCGGATCACCCCTCCACTTT
v_call: TRBV5-1; d_call: TRBD2; cdr3_length: 15; clone_size: .; j_call: TRBJ2-5; cdr3_aa: CASSPGLAGGETQYF; cdr3_nt: TGCGCCAGCAGCCCTGGACTAGCGGGAGGTGAGACCCAGTACTTC
v_call: TRBV28; d_call: TRBD1; cdr3_length: 14; clone_size: .; j_call: TRBJ1-1; cdr3_aa: CASSPDRMNTEAFF; cdr3_nt: TGTGCCAGCAGTCCGGACAGGATGAACACTGAAGCTTTCTTT
v_call: TRBV6-2/TRBV6-3; d_call: .; cdr3_length: 16; clone_size: .; j_call: TRBJ2-1; cdr3_aa: CASSYPGSATYNEQFF; cdr3_nt: TGTGCCAGCAGTTACCCTGGTAGCGCGACCTACAATGAGCAGTTCTTC
v_call: TRBV7-8; d_call: .; cdr3_length: 16; clone_size: .; j_call: TRBJ1-2; cdr3_aa: CASSTRVQNTNYGYTF; cdr3_nt: TGTGCCAGCAGTACGAGGGTCCAAAATACTAACTATGGCTACACCTTC
v_call: TRBV12-3/TRBV12-4; d_call: .; cdr3_length: 11; clone_size: .; j_call: TRBJ1-1; cdr3_aa: CASSYRVEAFF; cdr3_nt: TGTGCCAGCAGTTACAGGGTCGAAGCTTTCTTT
v_call: TRBV2; d_call: .; cdr3_length: 15; clone_size: .; j_call: TRBJ2-7; cdr3_aa: CASSPTATSPYEQYF; cdr3_nt: TGTGCCAGCAGTCCCACAGCAACCAGCCCCTACGAGCAGTACTTC
v_call: TRBV7-9; d_call: TRBD1; cdr3_length: 14; clone_size: few; j_call: TRBJ2-5; cdr3_aa: CASSPGQGGETQYF; cdr3_nt: TGTGCCAGCAGCCCAGGACAGGGCGGGGAGACCCAGTACTTC
v_call: TRBV6-5; d_call: .; cdr3_length: 13; clone_size: once; j_call: TRBJ1-2; cdr3_aa: CASSLEGGYGYTF; cdr3_nt: TGTGCCAGCAGTTTGGAGGGCGGCTATGGCTACACCTTC
v_call: TRBV20-1; d_call: TRBD1; cdr3_length: 16; clone_size: .; j_call: TRBJ1-4; cdr3_aa: CSASATGGAFGEKLFF; cdr3_nt: TGCAGTGCTAGTGCAACAGGGGGCGCGTTCGGTGAAAAACTGTTTTTT
v_call: TRBV4-1; d_call: .; cdr3_length: 17; clone_size: once; j_call: TRBJ2-7; cdr3_aa: CASSQDPTLPTRMKQYF; cdr3_nt: TGCGCCAGCAGCCAAGATCCTACCCTACCGACACGTATGAAGCAGTACTTC
v_call: TRBV11-3; d_call: .; cdr3_length: 16; clone_size: few; j_call: TRBJ2-2; cdr3_aa: CASSLRAGAGTGELFF; cdr3_nt: TGTGCCAGCAGCTTACGGGCAGGGGCGGGCACCGGGGAGCTGTTTTTT
v_call: TRBV11-3; d_call: .; cdr3_length: 14; clone_size: .; j_call: TRBJ1-2; cdr3_aa: CASSLGGQPRGYTF; cdr3_nt: TGTGCCAGCAGCTTAGGAGGACAGCCGCGGGGCTACACCTTC
v_call: TRBV5-1; d_call: TRBD2; cdr3_length: 16; clone_size: .; j_call: TRBJ2-3; cdr3_aa: CASSSLAGGLTDTQYF; cdr3_nt: TGCGCCAGCAGCTCACTAGCGGGAGGGTTAACAGATACGCAGTATTTT
v_call: TRBV24-1; d_call: TRBD1; cdr3_length: 12; clone_size: few; j_call: TRBJ1-1; cdr3_aa: CATRDRGMKAFF; cdr3_nt: TGTGCCACTAGGGACAGGGGTATGAAAGCTTTCTTT
v_call: TRBV10-1; d_call: .; cdr3_length: 14; clone_size: .; j_call: TRBJ2-1; cdr3_aa: CASSGTSPGNEQFF; cdr3_nt: TGCGCCAGCAGTGGTACTAGCCCGGGCAATGAGCAGTTCTTC
v_call: TRBV12-3/TRBV12-4; d_call: TRBD2; cdr3_length: 13; clone_size: .; j_call: TRBJ2-1; cdr3_aa: CASSPSGNNEQFF; cdr3_nt: TGTGCCAGCAGTCCTAGCGGAAACAATGAGCAGTTCTTC
v_call: TRBV27; d_call: .; cdr3_length: 14; clone_size: .; j_call: TRBJ2-7; cdr3_aa: CASQDIGVPYEQYF; cdr3_nt: TGTGCCAGCCAAGACATCGGGGTCCCCTACGAGCAGTACTTC
v_call: TRBV28; d_call: TRBD1; cdr3_length: 17; clone_size: .; j_call: TRBJ1-1; cdr3_aa: CASSPPGQGSAGLEAFF; cdr3_nt: TGTGCCAGCAGTCCGCCGGGACAGGGGTCCGCGGGTTTAGAAGCTTTCTTT
v_call: TRBV5-1; d_call: .; cdr3_length: 15; clone_size: .; j_call: TRBJ1-1; cdr3_aa: CASTLFNPDREVTFF; cdr3_nt: TGCGCCAGCACCCTCTTCAACCCGGACAGAGAGGTAACTTTCTTT
v_call: TRBV14; d_call: TRBD2; cdr3_length: 17; clone_size: .; j_call: TRBJ2-3; cdr3_aa: CASSQFLTSGRGDTQYF; cdr3_nt: TGTGCCAGCAGCCAATTTTTAACTAGCGGGAGAGGAGATACGCAGTATTTT
v_call: TRBV25-1; d_call: .; cdr3_length: 14; clone_size: .; j_call: TRBJ2-2; cdr3_aa: CAVGQSTNTGELFF; cdr3_nt: TGTGCCGTCGGACAGAGTACGAACACCGGGGAGCTGTTTTTT
v_call: TRBV6-2/TRBV6-3; d_call: .; cdr3_length: 13; clone_size: .; j_call: TRBJ2-5; cdr3_aa: CASSYLSQETQYF; cdr3_nt: TGTGCCAGCAGTTATCTGTCGCAAGAGACCCAGTACTTC
v_call: TRBV28; d_call: TRBD1; cdr3_length: 15; clone_size: .; j_call: TRBJ1-5; cdr3_aa: CANKTGTGDFQPQHF; cdr3_nt: TGTGCCAACAAAACCGGGACAGGGGATTTCCAGCCCCAGCATTTT
v_call: TRBV24-1; d_call: .; cdr3_length: 13; clone_size: .; j_call: TRBJ1-1; cdr3_aa: CATSVGENTEAFF; cdr3_nt: TGTGCCACCAGTGTCGGGGAGAACACTGAAGCTTTCTTT
v_call: TRBV18; d_call: .; cdr3_length: 14; clone_size: .; j_call: TRBJ1-1; cdr3_aa: CASSPPQGRAEAFF; cdr3_nt: TGTGCCAGCTCACCACCCCAGGGCAGGGCTGAAGCTTTCTTT
v_call: TRBV19; d_call: TRBD2; cdr3_length: 13; clone_size: few; j_call: TRBJ2-1; cdr3_aa: CASSSGSFSEQFF; cdr3_nt: TGTGCCAGTAGTAGCGGGAGCTTTAGTGAGCAGTTCTTC
v_call: TRBV5-1; d_call: .; cdr3_length: 13; clone_size: .; j_call: TRBJ1-2; cdr3_aa: CASSRGGDDGYTF; cdr3_nt: TGCGCCAGCAGCCGAGGCGGCGACGATGGCTACACCTTC
v_call: TRBV19; d_call: TRBD2; cdr3_length: 16; clone_size: .; j_call: TRBJ2-7; cdr3_aa: CASSLVASGRFYEQYF; cdr3_nt: TGTGCCAGTAGTCTTGTGGCTAGCGGGAGGTTCTACGAGCAGTACTTC
v_call: TRBV7-9; d_call: .; cdr3_length: 15; clone_size: .; j_call: TRBJ1-2; cdr3_aa: CASSSRMTSNYGYTF; cdr3_nt: TGTGCCAGCAGCTCCCGGATGACAAGCAACTATGGCTACACCTTC
v_call: TRBV28; d_call: TRBD1; cdr3_length: 15; clone_size: few; j_call: TRBJ1-1; cdr3_aa: CASSLEQGVNTEAFF; cdr3_nt: TGTGCCAGCAGCCTTGAACAGGGGGTAAACACTGAAGCTTTCTTT
v_call: TRBV14; d_call: .; cdr3_length: 13; clone_size: .; j_call: TRBJ1-5; cdr3_aa: CASSRTFGQPQHF; cdr3_nt: TGTGCCAGCAGCCGGACATTTGGGCAGCCCCAGCATTTT
v_call: TRBV5-4; d_call: .; cdr3_length: 17; clone_size: .; j_call: TRBJ1-4; cdr3_aa: CASTPAPGRSTNEKLFF; cdr3_nt: TGTGCCAGCACCCCAGCCCCCGGGAGGTCAACTAATGAAAAACTGTTTTTT
v_call: TRBV10-1; d_call: TRBD2; cdr3_length: 19; clone_size: .; j_call: TRBJ2-5; cdr3_aa: CASSESAGGPLSAQETQYF; cdr3_nt: TGCGCCAGCAGTGAGTCAGCGGGAGGGCCTCTATCGGCCCAAGAGACCCAGTACTTC
v_call: TRBV9; d_call: .; cdr3_length: 16; clone_size: .; j_call: TRBJ1-1; cdr3_aa: CASSAQVQQWNTEAFF; cdr3_nt: TGTGCCAGCAGCGCCCAGGTTCAACAGTGGAACACTGAAGCTTTCTTT
v_call: TRBV27; d_call: .; cdr3_length: 13; clone_size: once; j_call: TRBJ1-2; cdr3_aa: CASSLRQGHGYTF; cdr3_nt: TGTGCCAGCAGTTTACGTCAGGGGCATGGCTACACCTTC
v_call: TRBV9; d_call: .; cdr3_length: 12; clone_size: .; j_call: TRBJ1-2; cdr3_aa: CASSAGVRGYTF; cdr3_nt: TGTGCCAGCAGCGCTGGAGTTCGCGGCTACACCTTC
v_call: TRBV3-1/TRBV3-2; d_call: TRBD2; cdr3_length: 15; clone_size: .; j_call: TRBJ2-3; cdr3_aa: CASSPPGLALDTQYF; cdr3_nt: TGTGCCAGCAGCCCGCCGGGACTAGCGTTAGATACGCAGTATTTT